This paragraph covers one T cell receptor (beta chain) sequence. From germline, CDR1 is SGHTA and CDR2 FQGNSA. Between the trimmed V and J ends, which lost 4 bases and 9 bases, there was a span of 10 bases. The CDR3 loop spans 12 amino acids. This sample stems from a study of control samples from healthy donors and cancer patients. Only in-frame clones appear in the TCRdb table, and some are missing; sequencing was by immunoSEQ multiplex PCR. This repertoire shows some 100,000 clones, 85% to 90% found once; its top ten account for over 0.95%. The receptor was derived from a woman between 50 and 59 years old in good health. Sequenced: blood. The rearrangement joins TRBV7-2 to TRBJ1-5, with D unclear. CDR3 nucleotides: TGTGCCAGCAGCTGGTGGGCGGGGCCCCAGCATTTT. Its protein product is CASSWWAGPQHF.